This TCR beta chain comes out of a study of blood T cell repertoires in COVID-19. The overall study: COVID-19 samples, acute and convalescent, were from the United States, Italy and Spain. Sources were T cells, B-cell-depleted T cells, or PBMCs; the material itself was cDNA or gDNA.

This CDR3 is built from 18 residues. Germline CDR1 and CDR2: SGHTA and FQGNSA. Trimming removed 3 bases at V and 4 bases at J, with 22 bases between. Original methodology: Nucleated cell counts were estimated from reference gene primer amplification. Clones were read by immunoSEQ multiplex PCR, and TCRdb kept only the in-frame ones, dropping some. That table gives V, J and clone size, and the DNA gave D and trimming. Among 70,000 or so clones listed, roughly 84% were seen once. The sequenced sample was peripheral blood. This receptor was taken from an elderly woman with active or convalescent COVID-19. The rearrangement joins TRBV7-2 to TRBJ1-3; D is uncertain. Written as DNA, the CDR3 is TGTGCCAGCAGCTTGGAGAGCATCATGACCCCCATGGGAAACACCATATATTTT. Amino acids: CASSLESIMTPMGNTIYF.